These 32 T cell receptor beta chains share one sample of origin, sequenced in a study of blood T cell repertoires in COVID-19. Assay used: immunoSEQ multiplex PCR; TCRdb lists only in-frame clones, some missing. The data show around 140,000 clones, about 89% seen once. Sample: PBMCs or T cells enriched from blood (not recorded which). These receptors all come from a man aged 60 to 75 who had recovered from COVID-19.

This sequence joins TRBV6-5 and TRBJ2-2; 9 bases map to TRBD1. The V gene's germline CDR1 is MNHEY and CDR2 SVGAGI. The CDR3 runs 15 residues. Trimming at V came to 4 bases and at J to 7 bases, leaving 7 bases not matched to a gene. This CDR3 is CASSWGWDRVGELFF. CDR3 bases: TGTGCCAGCAGTTGGGGTTGGGACAGGGTCGGGGAGCTGTTTTTT.

The V and J genes are TRBV3-1 (or the pseudogene TRBV3-2) and TRBJ1-2; D call uncertain. CDR1 is LGHDT, CDR2 YNNKEL, per germline (reference sequence). V was shortened by 0 bases and J by 7 bases, with 18 bases between the two germline ends. This CDR3 has 16 residues. This CDR3 reads CASSQDSALGEGGYTF. Written as DNA, the CDR3 is TGTGCCAGCAGCCAAGACAGCGCGCTCGGGGAGGGTGGCTACACCTTC.

This chain connects TRBV4-1 to TRBJ2-5; D is possibly TRBD1 (6 bases). Germline V gives CDR1 MGHRA, CDR2 YSYEKL. This CDR3 has 14 amino acids. Trimming shortened V by 0 bases and J by 4 bases, and 9 bases separated the two germline ends. The CDR3 loop is CASSQDTGRETQYF. The CDR3 DNA reads as TGCGCCAGCAGCCAAGATACAGGGAGAGAGACCCAGTACTTC.

The chain joins TRBV6-5 to TRBJ1-3; 11 nucleotides match TRBD1. Germline lookup yields CDR1 MNHEY and CDR2 SVGAGI. The CDR3 covers 15 residues. V lost 6 bases to trimming and J lost 2 bases; unmatched junction nucleotides: 3. CDR3 amino acids: CASRTGQGAGNTIYF. The CDR3 nucleotides are TGTGCCAGCAGAACGGGACAGGGGGCTGGAAACACCATATATTTT.

This chain connects TRBV28 to TRBJ2-1; TRBD2 might be the D (6 bases). Deletions cut 7 bases from V and 0 bases from J, with 19 bases between. Looked up from germline, CDR1 is MDHEN and CDR2 is SYDVKM. There are 17 residues in the CDR3. CDR3 residues: CASIPGDRGSSYNEQFF. The DNA for the CDR3 is TGTGCCAGCATCCCTGGGGATCGGGGGAGCTCCTACAATGAGCAGTTCTTC.

J is TRBJ1-3 and V is TRBV5-8; TRBD1 matches at 7 bases. The J segment lost 0 bases and the V segment lost 1 base, leaving 7 bases of the junction unmatched. Per germline, CDR1 SGHTS and CDR2 YDEGEE. This CDR3 contains 17 residues. In nucleotides, the CDR3 is TGTGCCAGCAGCTTGTGGAGGGGGCGAGACTCTGGAAACACCATATATTTT. Translation: CASSLWRGRDSGNTIYF.

The chain has TRBV29-1 and TRBJ1-5; 10 nucleotides agree with TRBD1. CDR1 SQVTM and CDR2 ANQGSEA come from the germline V gene. The CDR3 extends over 14 amino acids. The V segment lost 6 bases and the J segment 4 bases; nucleotides outside the gene matches: 6. The CDR3 region is CSVAADRGNQPQHF. CDR3 DNA: TGCAGCGTCGCCGCGGACAGGGGGAATCAGCCCCAGCATTTT. The complete variable domain, with remaining parts taken from reference TRBV29-1 and TRBJ1-5, reads SAVISQKPSRDICQRGTSLTIQCQVDSQVTMMFWYRQQPGQSLTLIATANQGSEATYESGFVIDKFPISRPNLTFSTLTVSNMSPEDSSIYLCSVAADRGNQPQHFGDGTRLSIL.

J is TRBJ1-2 and V is TRBV28; the D is unclear. Trimming took off 3 bases at V and 0 bases at J, with 5 bases between the two ends. Germline CDR1 MDHEN, CDR2 SYDVKM. This CDR3 is built from 13 residues. The CDR3 DNA reads TGTGCCAGCAGTTTGAGCGCTAACTATGGCTACACCTTC. This sequence encodes CASSLSANYGYTF.

J is TRBJ2-5 and V is TRBV27; D uncertain. The CDR3 has 10 residues. The ends were cut back, 5 bases at V and 7 bases at J, with 5 bases in the middle. Per germline, CDR1 MNHEY and CDR2 SMNVEV (reference sequence). CDR3 protein: CASSPWTQYF. In nucleotides, the CDR3 is TGTGCCAGCAGTCCCTGGACCCAGTACTTC.

V usage is TRBV11-3 and J usage is TRBJ2-1, with D perhaps TRBD1 (7 bases). From germline, CDR1 is SGHNT and CDR2 YENEEA. CDR3 size: 13 residues. The ends were cut back, 4 bases at V and 12 bases at J, with 16 bases in the middle. CDR3 loop: CASSSYTGDSQFF. The CDR3 nucleotides are TGTGCCAGCAGCTCGTATACAGGGGACTCGCAGTTCTTC.

The chain links TRBV19 to TRBJ1-5; D is possibly TRBD1 (5 bases). The CDR3 is 17 residues long. The V gene lost 7 bases and the J gene lost 0 bases, with 19 bases spanning the gap. Germline-derived CDR1 and CDR2 are LNHDA and SQIVND (reference sequence). CDR3 amino acids: CASTPGKGQFSNQPQHF. CDR3 nucleotide sequence: TGTGCCAGTACCCCAGGGAAGGGGCAGTTTAGCAATCAGCCCCAGCATTTT. Drawing the rest from reference TRBV19 and TRBJ1-5, the complete variable domain is DGGITQSPKYLFRKEGQNVTLSCEQNLNHDAMYWYRQDPGQGLRLIYYSQIVNDFQKGDIAEGYSVSREKKESFPLTVTSAQKNPTAFYLCASTPGKGQFSNQPQHFGDGTRLSIL.

This rearrangement joins TRBV2 to TRBJ1-5, with TRBD1 identical over 9 bases. Germline CDR1 reads SNHLY; CDR2 reads FYNNEI. The V gene end was trimmed by 6 bases and the J gene end by 6 bases; junction bases not matched to a gene: 3. This CDR3 comprises 13 residues. CDR3 amino acids: CASRQGAVQPQHF. The CDR3 nucleotides are TGTGCCAGCAGACAGGGGGCCGTTCAGCCCCAGCATTTT. Based on the CDR3 plus reference TRBV2 and TRBJ1-5, the full variable domain is EPEVTQTPSHQVTQMGQEVILRCVPISNHLYFYWYRQILGQKVEFLVSFYNNEISEKSEIFDDQFSVERPDGSNFTLKIRSTKLEDSAMYFCASRQGAVQPQHFGDGTRLSIL.

This chain links TRBV20-1 with TRBJ2-7; TRBD2 aligns across 14 bases. Trimming took 3 bases from V and 5 from J; bases not matched to a gene: 9. This CDR3 is built from 16 residues. Germline V gene sequence: CDR1 DFQATT, CDR2 SNEGSKA (reference sequence). DNA for the CDR3: TGCAGTGCTAGTAGGGGACTAGCGGGAGCAGGGGACGAGCAGTACTTC. Amino acid sequence: CSASRGLAGAGDEQYF.

The chain joins TRBV5-4 to TRBJ1-5; a possible D gene is TRBD1 (6 bases). Germline V gene lookup returns CDR1 SGHNT and CDR2 YYREEE (reference sequence). The CDR3 loop spans 17 amino acids. Trimming removed 1 base from V and 1 base from J, with 15 bases in between. CDR3 coding DNA: TGTGCCAGCAGCTTGTATACATCAACAGGGAGCAATCAGCCCCAGCATTTT. This gives the protein CASSLYTSTGSNQPQHF. The whole variable domain, filled in from reference TRBV5-4 and TRBJ1-5, reads ETGVTQSPTHLIKTRGQQVTLRCSSQSGHNTVSWYQQALGQGPQFIFQYYREEENGRGNFPPRFSGLQFPNYSSELNVNALELDDSALYLCASSLYTSTGSNQPQHFGDGTRLSIL.

The chain is built from TRBV19 and TRBJ2-3; D might be TRBD1 (7 bases). The CDR3 totals 14 residues. With 4 bases removed from V and 6 bases from J, the gap between germline ends came to 14 bases. The germline CDR1 and CDR2 sequences are LNHDA and SQIVND (reference sequence). The chain's CDR3 is CASSTRTGGDTQYF. CDR3 bases: TGTGCCAGTAGTACCCGGACAGGAGGGGATACGCAGTATTTT.

The genes are TRBV5-6 and TRBJ1-1; D is unclear. CDR1 SGHDT and CDR2 YYEEEE come from the germline V gene. Trimming left V 1 base short and J 1 base short, with 5 bases between. The CDR3 extends over 13 amino acids. CDR3 in amino acids: CASSLRQNTEAFF. In DNA form, the CDR3 reads TGTGCCAGCAGCTTGAGACAGAACACTGAAGCTTTCTTT.

The V call is TRBV6-6, the J call TRBJ1-3; perhaps TRBD1 as D (5 bases). The CDR3 loop spans 17 amino acids. Trimming left V 5 bases short and J 0 bases short, with 17 bases between. The germline CDR1 and CDR2 sequences are MNHNY and SVGAGI (reference sequence). The CDR3 DNA sequence: TGTGCCAGCAGTCCCCAAACGGGGGTTAACTCTGGAAACACCATATATTTT. It codes for CASSPQTGVNSGNTIYF.

This sequence joins TRBV28 and TRBJ1-1; TRBD1 aligns across 7 bases. CDR3 length equals 14 residues. Germline-derived CDR1 and CDR2 are MDHEN and SYDVKM. The ends lost 7 bases at V and 2 bases at J; junction bases unmatched: 7. This chain's CDR3 is CASINRGGNTEAFF. The CDR3 DNA reads TGTGCCAGCATTAACAGGGGTGGAAACACTGAAGCTTTCTTT.

The V call is TRBV19, the J call TRBJ1-2; TRBD1 matches at 8 bases. Germline loops: CDR1 LNHDA, CDR2 SQIVND (reference sequence). This CDR3 has 12 residues. The CDR3 DNA reads TGTGCTAGCCGAACAGGGGGTCTTGGCTACACCTTC. This encodes CASRTGGLGYTF.

J is TRBJ2-7 and V is TRBV7-9; 7 bases align to TRBD1. Trimming at V came to 5 bases and at J to 7 bases, leaving 5 bases not matched to a gene. Germline CDR1 reads SEHNR; CDR2 reads FQNEAQ (reference sequence). There are 12 residues in the CDR3. The CDR3 protein is CASSLDREEQYF. The DNA of the CDR3 is TGTGCCAGCAGCCTTGACAGGGAGGAGCAGTACTTC.

V is TRBV19 and J is TRBJ2-7; weak D call: TRBD2 (6 bases). The V end lost 5 bases, the J end lost 4 bases, and 15 bases lay between the germline ends. The CDR3 extends over 14 amino acids. Germline V lookup: CDR1 LNHDA, CDR2 SQIVND (reference sequence). CDR3 coding DNA: TGTGCCAGTAGTTATCCGGGGGTTGGTTACGAGCAGTACTTC. The encoded protein is CASSYPGVGYEQYF.

The V gene is TRBV4-1, the J gene TRBJ2-3; 9 bases line up with TRBD2. CDR1 is MGHRA, CDR2 YSYEKL, per germline. The junction had 7 bases not matched to a gene; V was cut back by 0 bases and J by 6 bases. This CDR3 contains 16 residues. The CDR3 coding sequence is TGCGCCAGCAGCCAAGATCAGCGGGGGGCTTGGGATACGCAGTATTTT. Amino acids: CASSQDQRGAWDTQYF.

The genes are TRBV20-1 and TRBJ2-7; 9 bases are shared with TRBD1. This CDR3 region has 11 residues. Per the germline V gene, CDR1 is DFQATT and CDR2 is SNEGSKA (reference sequence). Trimming cost V 7 bases and J 6 bases; bases outside gene matches: 4. The CDR3 DNA is TGCAGTGTACCGGGACAGGGCGAGCAGTACTTC. Its translation is CSVPGQGEQYF.

The chain recombines TRBV13 with TRBJ1-1; D call uncertain. The germline CDR1 and CDR2 sequences are PRHDT and FYEKMQ (reference sequence). V was clipped by 5 bases and J by 1 base, with 11 bases between them. The CDR3 sequence is 14 residues long. CDR3 protein: CASSLLAGNTEAFF. The CDR3 DNA reads TGTGCCAGCAGCCTACTAGCAGGGAACACTGAAGCTTTCTTT.

The chain employs TRBV28 and TRBJ1-2; no clear D gene. The CDR3 totals 13 residues. Trimming pared 7 bases from V and 7 bases from J, leaving 16 bases between. Germline V lookup: CDR1 MDHEN, CDR2 SYDVKM. CDR3 nucleotides: TGTGCCAGCACCGAAATCCGTACGGGTGGCTACACCTTC. Translation: CASTEIRTGGYTF.

About this clone itself: At one of its ends the junction is not consistent with the germline gene, which may arise from a read error. The chain links TRBV5-1 to TRBJ2-5; 10 bases match TRBD2. CDR3 length: 15 amino acids. Germline V gene data show CDR1 as SGHRS and CDR2 as YFSETQ. The CDR3, as DNA: TGCGCCAGCAGCTTGGAAGCGGGGGGGCAAGGGACCCAGTACTTC. Its translation: CASSLEAGGQGTQYF.

This clone appeared a single time. This sequence joins TRBV5-1 and TRBJ1-2, with 7 bases that match TRBD1. Per the germline V gene, CDR1 is SGHRS and CDR2 is YFSETQ. Losses at the gene ends were 0 bases for V and 9 bases for J; bases not matched to a gene: 5. The CDR3 covers 13 residues. DNA of the CDR3: TGCGCCAGCAGCTTGGGGGACAGAGGGAGCTACACCTTC. Protein: CASSLGDRGSYTF.

The rearrangement joins TRBV4-1 to TRBJ2-1; D may be TRBD2 (6 bases). The CDR3 contains 15 residues. CDR1 is MGHRA, CDR2 YSYEKL, per germline. V was trimmed by 0 bases and J by 9 bases, leaving 15 bases between them. The CDR3 loop reads CASSQEPGVVIEQFF. CDR3 DNA sequence: TGCGCCAGCAGCCAAGAACCGGGAGTGGTGATTGAGCAGTTCTTC.

This rearrangement joins TRBV18 to TRBJ2-4; TRBD2 agrees at 7 bases. Trimming took 5 bases from V and 0 from J; bases not matched to a gene: 7. The germline V gene has CDR1 KGHSH and CDR2 LQKENI. The CDR3 sequence is 16 residues long. The CDR3 reads CASSGGGGLAKNIQYF. Written as DNA, the CDR3 is TGTGCCAGCTCAGGAGGCGGGGGACTAGCCAAAAACATTCAGTACTTC. Drawing the rest from reference TRBV18 and TRBJ2-4, the complete variable domain is NAGVMQNPRHLVRRRGQEARLRCSPMKGHSHVYWYRQLPEEGLKFMVYLQKENIIDESGMPKERFSAEFPKEGPSILRIQQVVRGDSAAYFCASSGGGGLAKNIQYFGAGTRLSVL.

The chain joins TRBV19 to TRBJ1-5, with D tentatively TRBD1 (6 bases). Germline V CDR1 and CDR2: LNHDA, SQIVND (reference sequence). The CDR3 covers 14 residues. The V and J ends lost 3 bases and 6 bases respectively, with 12 bases between them. CDR3 coding DNA: TGTGCCAGTAGTATGACAGGCGGATTTCAGCCCCAGCATTTT. This gives the protein CASSMTGGFQPQHF.

V and J are TRBV3-1 (or the pseudogene TRBV3-2) and TRBJ1-2; D call uncertain. Looked up from germline, CDR1 is LGHDT and CDR2 is YNNKEL (reference sequence). The V end was cut by 0 bases, the J end by 4 bases, with 9 bases between. This CDR3 spans 14 amino acids. CDR3 DNA sequence: TGTGCCAGCAGCCAAGACCCTTCCGTCTATGGCTACACCTTC. Its translation: CASSQDPSVYGYTF.

The chain recombines TRBV3-1 (or the pseudogene TRBV3-2) with TRBJ1-4; the D gene is possibly TRBD1 (6 bases). V was pared by 5 bases and J by 6 bases, with 13 bases between. The CDR3 contains 14 residues. The V gene's germline CDR1 is LGHDT and CDR2 YNNKEL (reference sequence). Written as DNA, the CDR3 is TGTGCCAGCAGCTCCCGGGCAGGGGATGAAAAACTGTTTTTT. This sequence encodes CASSSRAGDEKLFF.